The 21 T cell receptor beta chains presented below share a single source sample, sequenced in a study of blood T cell repertoires in COVID-19. Method: immunoSEQ multiplex PCR; TCRdb's copy keeps in-frame clones and lacks some. The sample records approximately 230,000 clones, roughly 85% being singletons. Sample: peripheral blood. These TCRs come from a man aged 18 to 29 with active or convalescent COVID-19.

This chain links TRBV14 with TRBJ2-6; tentatively, D is TRBD1 (7 bases). CDR1 and CDR2 from the germline V gene are SGHDN and FVKESK. The V gene lost 4 bases and the J gene lost 0 bases, with 25 bases spanning the gap. This CDR3 region has 21 residues. CDR3 region: CASSRGKNWDSGYSGANVLTF. For the CDR3, the DNA is TGTGCCAGCAGCCGAGGTAAAAACTGGGACAGCGGGTACTCTGGGGCCAACGTCCTGACTTTC.

The J gene is TRBJ2-3, the V gene TRBV19; TRBD2 matches at 7 bases. Germline-derived CDR1 and CDR2 are LNHDA and SQIVND (reference sequence). V lost 6 bases, J lost 5 bases, and 8 bases stayed unmatched. The CDR3 runs 14 residues. The CDR3 is CASSNGLVGDTQYF. The DNA of the CDR3 is TGTGCCAGTAGCAACGGACTAGTCGGAGATACGCAGTATTTT.

This chain connects TRBV7-2 to TRBJ1-1, with a weak D call TRBD1 (5 bases). The germline CDR1 and CDR2 sequences are SGHTA and FQGNSA. Trimming left V 1 base short and J 5 bases short, with 26 bases between. The CDR3 length is 19 residues. The CDR3 spells CASSLVVSTTSFRGTEAFF. The CDR3 bases are TGTGCCAGCAGCTTAGTGGTATCGACGACGTCTTTTAGGGGAACTGAAGCTTTCTTT. The variable domain in full, completed from reference TRBV7-2 and TRBJ1-1, reads GAGVSQSPSNKVTEKGKDVELRCDPISGHTALYWYRQSLGQGLEFLIYFQGNSAPDKSGLPSDRFSAERTGGSVSTLTIQRTQQEDSAVYLCASSLVVSTTSFRGTEAFFGQGTRLTVV.

The chain uses TRBV19 and TRBJ2-3, with TRBD2 matching 7 bases. In germline, CDR1 is LNHDA, CDR2 SQIVND (reference sequence). The CDR3 runs to 12 residues. With V trimmed by 7 bases and J by 13 bases, 11 bases remained unmatched. As DNA, the CDR3 is TGTGCCAGTACCGCGACGGGGGGAAGGGAGTATTTT. Amino acid sequence: CASTATGGREYF.

The chain carries TRBV5-6 and TRBJ2-6; 8 bases are a match to TRBD1. The V segment lost 2 bases and the J segment 2 bases; nucleotides outside the gene matches: 0. Germline CDR1 reads SGHDT; CDR2 reads YYEEEE. The CDR3 contains 15 residues. The CDR3 bases are TGTGCCAGCAGCTTACAGGGGGCTGGGGCCAACGTCCTGACTTTC. Amino acid sequence: CASSLQGAGANVLTF.

V is TRBV25-1 and J is TRBJ1-6, with TRBD1 matching over 8 bases. The CDR3 is 17 amino acids. The germline V gene has CDR1 MGHDK and CDR2 SYGVNS. V lost 4 bases and J lost 0; bases outside the gene matches: 5. Here the CDR3 reads CASSGRQGSSYNSPLHF. DNA of the CDR3: TGTGCCAGCAGTGGGCGACAGGGGAGCTCCTATAATTCACCCCTCCACTTT. The complete variable domain, with remaining parts taken from reference TRBV25-1 and TRBJ1-6, reads EADIYQTPRYLVIGTGKKITLECSQTMGHDKMYWYQQDPGMELHLIHYSYGVNSTEKGDLSSESTVSRIRTEHFPLTLESARPSHTSQYLCASSGRQGSSYNSPLHFGNGTRLTVT.

The J gene is TRBJ1-1, the V gene TRBV11-1; 7 nucleotides match TRBD1. V lost 3 bases to trimming and J lost 8 bases; unmatched junction nucleotides: 9. The CDR3 contains 14 residues. The germline CDR1 and CDR2 sequences are SGHAT and FQDESV (reference sequence). CDR3 coding DNA: TGTGCCAGCAGCTTTTCGGAGGGGGCCCGAGAAGCTTTCTTT. Amino acids: CASSFSEGAREAFF.

The CDR3 reads CASTVLAGDEQFF. CDR3 DNA sequence: TGTGCCAGCACCGTGTTAGCGGGAGATGAGCAGTTCTTC. The chain combines TRBV6-5 with TRBJ2-1, with 9 nucleotides matching TRBD2. The germline gives CDR1 MNHEY, CDR2 SVGAGI. The CDR3 spans 13 residues. V lost 7 bases, J lost 8 bases, and 6 bases stayed unmatched.

This chain joins TRBV6-5 and TRBJ2-5, with no clear D. V lost 0 bases and J 0 bases, leaving 5 bases between the germline ends. Germline CDR1 MNHEY, CDR2 SVGAGI. CDR3 size: 14 residues. The CDR3, as DNA: TGTGCCAGCAGTTACTCGGCAAACCAAGAGACCCAGTACTTC. This sequence encodes CASSYSANQETQYF.

Only one count was recorded for this clone. This chain links TRBV2 with TRBJ2-3; possible D gene TRBD2, 6 bases. The CDR3 loop spans 15 amino acids. V was cut by 9 bases and J by 6 bases, with 22 bases left in between. Germline V gene data show CDR1 as SNHLY and CDR2 as FYNNEI. CDR3 in DNA: TGTGCCAGAGGGGAGGACGCCGGGGGATGGGATACGCAGTATTTT. Translating gives CARGEDAGGWDTQYF.

The chain links TRBV7-2 to TRBJ2-2; 9 positions agree with TRBD2. Germline-derived CDR1 and CDR2 are SGHTA and FQGNSA. The length of the CDR3 is 18 residues. Trimming removed 2 bases from V and 7 bases from J; junction bases left unmatched: 14. CDR3 nucleotides: TGTGCCAGCAGCTTAAAAAGCGGGGGGCCCTCCTACCGCGGGGAGCTGTTTTTT. Translation: CASSLKSGGPSYRGELFF.

The chain carries TRBV6-5 and TRBJ1-5, with D possibly TRBD1 on 5 matching bases. V was trimmed by 2 bases and J by 1 base, leaving 12 bases between them. The CDR3 totals 16 residues. CDR1 is MNHEY and CDR2 is SVGAGI in the germline V gene. This chain's CDR3 is CASSYDDSRSNQPQHF. The CDR3 DNA reads as TGTGCCAGCAGTTACGACGACAGCAGGAGCAATCAGCCCCAGCATTTT.

This CDR3 reads CASSYFGGGGYEQYF. As DNA, the CDR3 is TGTGCCAGCAGTTATTTCGGCGGCGGGGGGTACGAGCAGTACTTC. This chain links TRBV6-2 or TRBV6-3 with TRBJ2-7, with TRBD2 identical over 8 bases. This CDR3 has 15 residues. After removal of 3 bases from V and 4 bases from J, the junction contained 8 bases not matched to a gene. Germline V lookup: CDR1 MNHEY, CDR2 SVGEGT.

J is TRBJ2-3 and V is TRBV7-9, with no clear D. This CDR3 contains 12 residues. Germline CDR1 and CDR2: SEHNR and FQNEAQ (reference sequence). Trimming took 3 bases from V and 5 from J, leaving 6 bases between them. The CDR3 DNA reads as TGTGCCAGCAGCTTGCTACTAGATACGCAGTATTTT. Protein: CASSLLLDTQYF.

CDR3 DNA sequence: TGTGCCAGCAGCGTAGATAGGGGCCTCCCTAATGAGCAGTTCTTC. Encoded protein: CASSVDRGLPNEQFF. The rearrangement joins TRBV9 to TRBJ2-1; maybe TRBD1 (5 bases). V was clipped by 0 bases and J by 7 bases, with 14 bases between them. The germline CDR1 and CDR2 sequences are SGDLS and YYNGEE. This CDR3 contains 15 residues.

This clone has just one count. The gene calls are TRBV5-6 and TRBJ1-4, with 8 bases matching TRBD1. The V gene end was trimmed by 4 bases and the J gene end by 6 bases; junction bases not matched to a gene: 8. The CDR3 has 15 amino acids. Germline values: CDR1 SGHDT, CDR2 YYEEEE. As DNA, the CDR3 is TGTGCCAGCAGCCGCGGGACAGGAAGGGATGAAAAACTGTTTTTT. It encodes CASSRGTGRDEKLFF.

Only one count was recorded for this clone. The same CDR3 arises from other DNA sequences in this sample as well. This chain uses TRBV9 with TRBJ1-1; 8 bases align to TRBD1. CDR1 SGDLS and CDR2 YYNGEE come from the germline V gene. V gave up 2 bases and J gave up 1 base; unmatched junction bases: 1. The CDR3 runs to 14 residues. CDR3 in amino acids: CASSVGTGNTEAFF. The CDR3 bases are TGTGCCAGCAGCGTGGGGACAGGGAACACTGAAGCTTTCTTT.

The V and J genes are TRBV19 and TRBJ1-3; no firm D call. Germline loops: CDR1 LNHDA, CDR2 SQIVND (reference sequence). Trimming left V 6 bases short and J 8 bases short, with 23 bases between. This CDR3 region has 16 residues. The CDR3 loop reads CASRVSGSTNSDTIYF. In DNA, the CDR3 is TGTGCCAGTAGGGTAAGCGGGTCGACTAATTCGGACACCATATATTTT.

V usage is TRBV9 and J usage is TRBJ2-5; 8 bases agree with TRBD2. This CDR3 is built from 16 residues. With 4 bases clipped from V and 1 base from J, the junction kept 9 bases outside the gene matches. CDR1 and CDR2 (germline): SGDLS, YYNGEE. CDR3 in amino acids: CASSPRITSGQETQYF. CDR3 DNA: TGTGCCAGCAGCCCCCGAATAACTAGCGGCCAAGAGACCCAGTACTTC.

This clone was recorded at least ten times. The chain uses TRBV14 and TRBJ2-7; no definite D call. CDR1 is SGHDN, CDR2 FVKESK, per germline. This CDR3 region has 14 residues. V shed 3 bases and J shed 0 bases, with 9 bases lying between them. The CDR3 loop is CASSQGRASYEQYF. The CDR3, as DNA: TGTGCCAGCAGCCAGGGCCGAGCCTCCTACGAGCAGTACTTC.

V and J are TRBV6-5 and TRBJ1-1; D is undetermined. V gave up 10 bases and J gave up 4 bases, with 19 bases separating them. CDR1 and CDR2 from the germline V gene are MNHEY and SVGAGI. CDR3 size: 14 residues. CDR3 amino acids: CATLKREGSTEAFF. The CDR3 nucleotides read TGTGCCACCCTAAAGAGGGAGGGTAGCACTGAAGCTTTCTTT.